Given below is one TCR beta chain in context. These data belong to a study of T cell responses to AZD1222 COVID-19 vaccine. Profiled with immunoSEQ multiplex PCR; TCRdb holds only in-frame clones, not every one. The sample carries fewer than 110,000 clones, about nine tenths recorded once. It was second doses at about 4 or about 12 weeks that were pooled. CDR1 and CDR2 from the germline V gene are ENHRY and SYGVKD. The CDR3 contains 13 residues. V lost 8 bases to trimming and J lost 5 bases, with 15 bases between them. The sequence was obtained from an adult who received the AZD1222 COVID-19 vaccine. This chain joins TRBV10-3 and TRBJ2-5, with D possibly being TRBD2 (7 bases). This sample comprised peripheral blood, obtained 28 days after the second AZD1222 dose. CDR3 in amino acids: CAIRGGATETQYF. CDR3 DNA: TGTGCCATCCGAGGGGGGGCAACGGAGACCCAGTACTTC.